What follows describes a single T cell receptor beta chain. Preparing the TCRbeta library involved the use of unique molecular identifiers. TCRdb reanalysed the PCR reads using MiXCR and keeps one entry per CDR3 protein. The table lists approximately 100,000 distinct CDR3 sequences, more than 10% of them singletons. The sample belongs to a study of T-cell reconstitution after alpha-beta-depleted transplantation in children. Trimming took 6 bases from V and 6 from J; bases not matched to a gene: 9. CDR1 MNHNS and CDR2 SASEGT come from the germline V gene. The CDR3 is 14 amino acids. This material consisted of PBMCs from the stem cell graft donor, taken from the stem cell graft. The source of this sequence is a human donor who donated a stem cell graft to a child with inherited bone marrow failure. V and J are TRBV6-1 and TRBJ1-2; 8 bases map to TRBD1. The CDR3 sequence is CASSLPGQVHGYTF. The CDR3, as DNA: TGTGCCAGCAGCCTCCCGGGACAGGTTCATGGCTACACCTTC.